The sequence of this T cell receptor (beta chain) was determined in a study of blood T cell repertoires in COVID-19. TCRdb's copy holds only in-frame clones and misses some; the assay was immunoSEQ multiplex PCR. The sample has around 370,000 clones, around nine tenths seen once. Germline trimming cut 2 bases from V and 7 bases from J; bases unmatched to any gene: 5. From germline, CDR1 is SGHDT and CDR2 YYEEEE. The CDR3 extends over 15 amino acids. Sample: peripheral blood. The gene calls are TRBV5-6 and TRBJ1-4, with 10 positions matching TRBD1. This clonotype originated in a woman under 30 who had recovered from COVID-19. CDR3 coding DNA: TGTGCCAGCAGCTTTCAGGACAGGGGGAGTGAAAAACTGTTTTTT. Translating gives CASSFQDRGSEKLFF.